This TCR beta chain was obtained from a study of T cell repertoires in cytomegalovirus infection. Regarding this clonotype: Its specificity is unknown.

V trimming: 11 bases; J trimming: 0 bases; junction bases outside the gene matches: 13. Germline V CDR1 and CDR2: SEHNR, FQNEAQ (reference sequence). The CDR3 is 17 residues long. From the reads, TCRdb called clonotypes with MiXCR, one entry per CDR3 protein. The table records roughly 200,000 distinct CDR3 sequences, around two fifths of them present only once. The sample in question was CD8+ T cells from cultured PBMCs, obtained from culture after CMV antigen stimulation. The chain recombines TRBV7-9 with TRBJ2-6, with 7 bases matching TRBD1. The sequence came from a human donor in good health (CMV status not recorded). Some clones in this sample may be carry-over from other donors' samples. CDR3 residues: CACVRQGPNSGANVLTF. As DNA, the CDR3 is TGTGCCTGCGTCCGACAGGGACCTAACTCTGGGGCCAACGTCCTGACTTTC.